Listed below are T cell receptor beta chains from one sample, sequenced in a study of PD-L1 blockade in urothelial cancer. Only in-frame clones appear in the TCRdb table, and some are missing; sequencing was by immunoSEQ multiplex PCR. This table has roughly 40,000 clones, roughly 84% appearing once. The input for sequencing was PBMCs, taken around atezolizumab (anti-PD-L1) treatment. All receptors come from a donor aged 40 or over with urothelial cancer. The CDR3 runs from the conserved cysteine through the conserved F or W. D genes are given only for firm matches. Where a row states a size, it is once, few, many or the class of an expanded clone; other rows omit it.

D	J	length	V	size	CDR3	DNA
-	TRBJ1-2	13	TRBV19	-	CASSIDRFYGYTF	TGTGCCAGTAGTATAGATCGGTTCTATGGCTACACCTTC
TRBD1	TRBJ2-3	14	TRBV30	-	CAWSHGTATDTQYF	TGTGCCTGGAGCCACGGGACAGCCACAGATACGCAGTATTTT
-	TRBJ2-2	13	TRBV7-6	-	CASSFKETGELFF	TGTGCCAGCAGCTTTAAGGAGACCGGGGAGCTGTTTTTT
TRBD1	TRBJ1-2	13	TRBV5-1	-	CASSPGQGHGYTF	TGCGCCAGCAGCCCGGGACAGGGTCATGGCTACACCTTC
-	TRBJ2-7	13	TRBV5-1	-	CASSLGGAGEQYF	TGCGCCAGCAGCTTAGGGGGGGCTGGCGAGCAGTACTTC
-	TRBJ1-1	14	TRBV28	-	CASVPGTPNTEAFF	TGTGCCAGCGTCCCCGGGACACCGAACACTGAAGCTTTCTTT
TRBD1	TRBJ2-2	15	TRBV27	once	CASSPGQGRTGELFF	TGTGCCAGCAGTCCCGGACAGGGGCGGACCGGGGAGCTGTTTTTT
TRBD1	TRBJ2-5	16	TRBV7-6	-	CASSPPGQGSWETQYF	TGTGCCAGCAGCCCCCCGGGACAGGGATCATGGGAGACCCAGTACTTC
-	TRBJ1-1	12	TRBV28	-	CASRGRFAEAFF	TGTGCCAGCAGGGGGCGGTTCGCTGAAGCTTTCTTT
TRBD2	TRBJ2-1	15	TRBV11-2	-	CASSQTSGRANEQFF	TGTGCCAGCAGCCAGACTAGCGGGAGGGCCAATGAGCAGTTCTTC
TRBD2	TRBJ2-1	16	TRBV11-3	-	CASSLDGRGGSNEQFF	TGTGCCAGCAGCTTAGATGGCCGGGGAGGGTCCAATGAGCAGTTCTTC
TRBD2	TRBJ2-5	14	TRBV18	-	CASSPPASGETQYF	TGTGCCAGCTCACCACCCGCTAGCGGGGAGACCCAGTACTTC